This TCR beta chain stems from a study of shared clonotypes between healthy human individuals. Points from the study as a whole: Only blood samples were collected, and tissue repertoires likely differ. When compared with the clonotypes that were shared by all four sorted-subset donors, the non-shared clonotypes turned out to have lower generation probabilities. Sharing across four donors was highest in naive CD4 (approximately 5%) and lowest in memory CD8 (roughly 0.4%).

This clone has only a few counts. No antigen is known for it. The table came from immunoSEQ multiplex PCR; TCRdb's copy has only in-frame clones and leaves some out. Of some 2.1 million clones in the sample, roughly 94% are singletons; the top ten hold 0.13%. The CDR3 has 16 amino acids. The ends were cut back, 3 bases at V and 8 bases at J, with 19 bases in the middle. CDR1 SNHLY and CDR2 FYNNEI come from the germline V gene. This TCR derives from a young man in good health. The sequenced sample was naive CD4+ T cells sorted from blood. The subset denotes: CD45RA+ positively selected. The rearrangement uses TRBV2 and TRBJ1-4; D is perhaps TRBD1 (5 bases). The DNA of the CDR3 is TGTGCCAGCAGTGAGTCAAGCAGGGAGTTAGGGGAAAAACTGTTTTTT. As protein: CASSESSRELGEKLFF.